This T cell receptor (beta chain) is drawn from a study of T cells in Graves' hyperthyroidism and ophthalmopathy. About the research overall: Before any treatment, at initial diagnosis, peripheral blood was collected. Notes on the study in general: In validation, the model predicted ophthalmopathy. These predictions came a median about 6.2 months before onset. Most thyroid clonotypes expanded above 0.001 were also detected in blood.

On this clonotype itself: Antigen specificity is unknown.

From RNA transcripts, TCR beta CDR3 regions were amplified. A first-round RT-PCR of the TCR CDR3 used the HTBI primer set. From the multiplex PCR reads, TCRdb called clonotypes with MiXCR, one entry per CDR3 protein. The repertoire holds about 290,000 distinct CDR3 sequences, roughly 14% seen once, with 6.5% to 10% in the top ten. Clinicians diagnosed patients from clinical symptoms, serum thyroxine and TRAb, thyroid ultrasound and orbital computed tomography. The CDR3 consists of 16 residues. The germline CDR1 and CDR2 sequences are SGDLS and YYNGEE. Trimming took 2 bases from V and 0 from J, leaving 12 bases between them.

Sequences were obtained from blood. This clonotype was sampled from a young woman with Graves' hyperthyroidism that later progressed to Graves' ophthalmopathy. This chain joins TRBV9 and TRBJ2-1; D is possibly TRBD2 (6 bases). The CDR3 sequence: CASSVAGMSSYNEQFF. The CDR3 coding sequence is TGTGCCAGCAGCGTGGCGGGGATGAGCTCCTACAATGAGCAGTTCTTC.